Below are 22 T cell receptor beta chains sequenced from a single sample in a study of neurological immune-mediated disorders. Using its own MiXCR run on the 5' RACE reads, TCRdb lists one record per CDR3 protein. The sample consists of tens of thousands of distinct CDR3 sequences, approximately 4% of them appearing once. Sequencing used PBMCs. Source of these receptors: a woman under 40 with multiple sclerosis.

This clonotype was recorded many times. The chain recombines TRBV14 with TRBJ2-5, with D possibly being TRBD1 (6 bases). The CDR3 contains 15 residues. Trimming cost V 0 bases and J 3 bases, with 11 bases left between them. CDR1 SGHDN and CDR2 FVKESK come from the germline V gene. CDR3 in DNA: TGTGCCAGCAGCCAAGAGTTCCAGGGGAAAGAGACCCAGTACTTC. It yields the protein CASSQEFQGKETQYF.

This clonotype was seen more than once but under ten times. The chain carries TRBV20-1 and TRBJ2-5, with a weak D call TRBD2 (5 bases). Trimming stripped 0 bases from V and 7 bases from J, with 18 bases between. Per germline, CDR1 DFQATT and CDR2 SNEGSKA (reference sequence). This CDR3 region has 15 residues. This CDR3 reads CSARDSTRGRRTQYF. The CDR3 bases are TGCAGTGCTAGAGATAGCACTAGAGGAAGGAGGACCCAGTACTTC.

This clonotype was observed a few times. The chain has TRBV19 and TRBJ1-2; D is ambiguous. Germline V gene lookup returns CDR1 LNHDA and CDR2 SQIVND (reference sequence). The CDR3 has 13 residues. The ends were cut back, 3 bases at V and 4 bases at J, with 9 bases in the middle. CDR3 loop: CASSIGSSYGYTF. For the CDR3, the DNA is TGTGCCAGTAGTATCGGCAGTAGCTATGGCTACACCTTC.

In its sample, this clonotype was seen many times. The J gene is TRBJ2-7, the V gene TRBV20-1; 7 bases are shared with TRBD2. J lost 3 bases, V lost 6 bases, and 8 bases had no gene match. Germline CDR1 and CDR2: DFQATT and SNEGSKA (reference sequence). The CDR3 covers 13 residues. CDR3 amino acids: CSAGGIANYEQYF. For the CDR3, the DNA is TGCAGTGCCGGGGGGATAGCGAACTACGAGCAGTACTTC.

At least ten counts were recorded for this clonotype. J is TRBJ2-7 and V is TRBV3-1; maybe TRBD2 (5 bases). The CDR3 totals 12 residues. Germline assignment: CDR1 LGHDT and CDR2 YNNKEL (reference sequence). V was shortened by 4 bases and J by 3 bases, with 7 bases between the two germline ends. CDR3 nucleotide sequence: TGTGCCAGCAGCCGGGAGAGCTACGAGCAGTACTTC. It is translated as CASSRESYEQYF.

This clonotype was recorded at least ten times. The chain's CDR3 is CSARGGKGEKLFF. The DNA for the CDR3 is TGCAGTGCTAGGGGGGGGAAAGGGGAAAAACTGTTTTTT. The chain links TRBV20-1 to TRBJ1-4, with D perhaps matching TRBD1 (5 bases). Per the germline V gene, CDR1 is DFQATT and CDR2 is SNEGSKA (reference sequence). V shed 3 bases and J shed 8 bases, with 13 bases lying between them. The CDR3 extends over 13 amino acids.

For this clonotype: Just one base apart from a much larger clone, this may be a read error. The CDR3 DNA reads as TGTGCCACCAGCAGAGGCGGGGAGCTGTTTTTT. This encodes CATSRGGELFF. The V call is TRBV15, the J call TRBJ2-2; D gene ambiguous. CDR1 and CDR2 (germline): LNHNV, YYDKDF (reference sequence). CDR3 length: 11 amino acids. Trimming removed 1 base at V and 7 bases at J, with 1 base between.

This clonotype was counted many times. The chain employs TRBV6-5 and TRBJ2-5, with 10 bases aligning to TRBD2. The CDR3 contains 18 residues. The germline gives CDR1 MNHEY, CDR2 SVGAGI. Trimming took 0 bases from V and 4 from J; bases not matched to a gene: 11. The CDR3 reads CASSYSRGLAGVRETQYF. The CDR3 DNA follows: TGTGCCAGCAGTTACTCGAGGGGGCTAGCGGGAGTAAGAGAGACCCAGTACTTC.

This clonotype was found many times. This CDR3 is CASVRQGVTEAFF. CDR3 sequence (DNA): TGTGCCAGCGTGAGGCAGGGTGTGACTGAAGCTTTCTTT. The chain recombines TRBV12-3 or TRBV12-4 with TRBJ1-1; D perhaps matches TRBD1 (5 bases). Trimming shortened V by 8 bases and J by 5 bases, and 15 bases separated the two germline ends. The CDR3 length is 13 residues.

This clonotype has ten or more counts. The chain combines TRBV12-3 or TRBV12-4 with TRBJ2-5; TRBD2 aligns across 9 bases. V was pared by 7 bases and J by 4 bases, with 7 bases of the junction left unmatched. The CDR3 spans 14 residues. DNA for the CDR3: TGTGCCAGCACGCTACTAGCGGGTAGAGAGACCCAGTACTTC. Protein: CASTLLAGRETQYF.

This clonotype has ten or more counts. The chain combines TRBV7-8 with TRBJ2-5; the D gene could be TRBD1 or TRBD2 (5 bases each). Germline CDR1 is SGHVS and CDR2 is FQNEAQ. V was pared by 10 bases and J by 5 bases, with 26 bases between. The CDR3 sequence is 16 residues long. CDR3 protein: CAIHKKLAGGRETQYF. As DNA, the CDR3 is TGTGCCATTCATAAGAAGTTGGCTGGGGGACGGGAGACCCAGTACTTC.

This clonotype appeared many times. The chain uses TRBV20-1 and TRBJ2-7; D unclear. CDR1 is DFQATT and CDR2 is SNEGSKA in the germline V gene (reference sequence). The germline V and J ends were trimmed by 1 base and 2 bases, with 12 bases remaining between them. This CDR3 contains 14 residues. The CDR3, as DNA: TGCAGTGCTAGAGTGGACCCCCGGGCCTACGAGCAGTACTTC. It codes for CSARVDPRAYEQYF.

This clonotype has just a few counts. The chain has TRBV20-1 and TRBJ1-2; the D gene is possibly TRBD1 (6 bases). CDR1 DFQATT and CDR2 SNEGSKA come from the germline V gene (reference sequence). Trimming took off 6 bases at V and 3 bases at J, with 20 bases between the two ends. There are 15 residues in the CDR3. The CDR3 reads CSASNQGLLYYGYTF. CDR3 in DNA: TGCAGTGCCTCGAACCAGGGGCTCCTATACTATGGCTACACCTTC.

For this clonotype: With a much larger clone just one base away, this may be a read error. This rearrangement joins TRBV12-3 or TRBV12-4 to TRBJ2-3, with D perhaps TRBD1 or TRBD2 (5 bases each). V dropped 5 bases and J dropped 2 bases, with 14 bases sitting between them. This CDR3 is 15 amino acids long. The CDR3 sequence is CASSRGARDTDTQYF. CDR3 bases: TGTGCCAGCAGTAGAGGGGCTAGAGACACAGATACGCAGTATTTT.

This clonotype came up many times. The gene calls are TRBV29-1 and TRBJ1-2; 10 bases are shared with TRBD1. CDR3 length: 13 amino acids. V was clipped by 4 bases and J by 4 bases; unmatched bases: 3. The germline V gene has CDR1 SQVTM and CDR2 ANQGSEA. The CDR3 coding sequence is TGCAGCGTTGGGACAGGGGGTGGCTATGGCTACACCTTC. This gives the protein CSVGTGGGYGYTF.

There are many counts of this clonotype. The gene calls are TRBV5-8 and TRBJ1-1; 9 bases are a match to TRBD1. Germline V gene lookup returns CDR1 SGHTS and CDR2 YDEGEE. The CDR3 totals 18 residues. Germline trimming cut 4 bases from V and 4 bases from J; bases unmatched to any gene: 17. This CDR3 is CASSLTGGSETGGTEAFF. DNA of the CDR3: TGTGCCAGCAGCCTAACAGGGGGCTCCGAAACGGGAGGCACTGAAGCTTTCTTT. Drawing the rest from reference TRBV5-8 and TRBJ1-1, the complete variable domain is EAGVTQSPTHLIKTRGQQATLRCSPISGHTSVYWYQQALGLGLQFLLWYDEGEERNRGNFPPRFSGRQFPNYSSELNVNALELEDSALYLCASSLTGGSETGGTEAFFGQGTRLTVV.

In its sample, this clonotype was seen many times. The chain combines TRBV20-1 with TRBJ2-3; 8 bases fit TRBD1. CDR1 is DFQATT, CDR2 SNEGSKA, per germline (reference sequence). The CDR3 runs to 15 residues. V trimming: 3 bases; J trimming: 2 bases; junction bases outside the gene matches: 7. The CDR3: CSARGAGGFTDTQYF. CDR3 DNA: TGCAGTGCTAGGGGGGCAGGGGGCTTCACAGATACGCAGTATTTT.

Points on this clonotype: Since the CDR3 does not end with the conserved phenylalanine or tryptophan, this likely comes from a read error. The J gene is TRBJ1-2, the V gene TRBV5-1; D gene unclear. CDR1 and CDR2 (germline): SGHRS, YFSETQ. Deletions cut 3 bases from V and 6 bases from J, with 18 bases between. The CDR3 has 15 residues. CDR3: CASSSDTDPWDGYTN. In nucleotides, the CDR3 is TGCGCCAGCAGCTCAGACACGGATCCCTGGGATGGCTACACCAAC.

This clonotype was picked up many times. The V and J genes are TRBV6-5 and TRBJ2-6; D gene uncertain. CDR3 length: 11 residues. Trimming took off 10 bases at V and 4 bases at J, with 5 bases between the two ends. The germline gives CDR1 MNHEY, CDR2 SVGAGI. This CDR3 is CATRGANVLTF. CDR3 sequence (DNA): TGTGCCACCAGGGGGGCCAACGTCCTGACTTTC.

This clonotype was seen at least ten times. CDR3 loop: CASGPDSGNTIYF. CDR3 sequence (DNA): TGCGCCAGCGGTCCTGACTCTGGAAACACCATATATTTT. The chain has TRBV5-1 and TRBJ1-3; no clear D gene. Trimming took 7 bases from V and 0 from J, leaving 8 bases between them. Germline V gene data show CDR1 as SGHRS and CDR2 as YFSETQ. This CDR3 comprises 13 residues.

At least ten counts were recorded for this clonotype. The J gene is TRBJ2-7, the V gene TRBV5-1, with D maybe TRBD1 (5 bases). The CDR3 contains 12 residues. V shed 3 bases and J shed 7 bases, with 11 bases lying between them. Germline CDR1 SGHRS, CDR2 YFSETQ. The CDR3 here is CASSSQGWEQYF. The CDR3 DNA sequence: TGCGCCAGCAGCTCTCAGGGTTGGGAGCAGTACTTC.

This clonotype was picked up a small number of times. The rearrangement uses TRBV2 and TRBJ2-7, with 10 nucleotides matching TRBD1. Germline CDR1 SNHLY, CDR2 FYNNEI. J lost 7 bases, V lost 10 bases, and 10 bases had no gene match. The CDR3 runs 13 residues. Written as DNA, the CDR3 is TGTGCCATCCACCGGGACAGGGGTGAAGAGCAGTACTTC. As protein: CAIHRDRGEEQYF.